Presented here are 19 T cell receptor beta chains from one specimen sequenced in a study of T cell clonotyping in hematopoietic cell transplantation. Method: immunoSEQ multiplex PCR; TCRdb's copy keeps in-frame clones and lacks some. The repertoire has around 4,800 clones, around 17% of them found once; the top ten carry over 20%. The sample here was PBMCs, taken 180 days after allogeneic stem cell transplant. The receptors come from a young adult male patient who had an allogeneic stem cell transplant, so the T cells may come from the graft donor. Some clones in this sample may be carry-over from other donors' samples.

In its sample, this clone was seen a few times. J is TRBJ2-7 and V is TRBV29-1; 7 bases line up with TRBD2. This CDR3 is built from 12 residues. V was clipped by 3 bases and J by 5 bases; unmatched bases: 4. In germline, CDR1 is SQVTM, CDR2 ANQGSEA. CDR3 protein: CSVDREGNEQYF. Here the CDR3 DNA reads TGCAGCGTTGACAGGGAGGGTAACGAGCAGTACTTC.

This clone was seen more than once but under ten times. This chain links TRBV19 with TRBJ2-7, with 9 bases that match TRBD2. Trimming took 5 bases from V and 5 from J; bases not matched to a gene: 4. The V gene's germline CDR1 is LNHDA and CDR2 SQIVND (reference sequence). The CDR3 is made up of 13 amino acids. The CDR3, as DNA: TGTGCCAGTAGTTTGATAGCGGGAGACGAGCAGTACTTC. Amino acids: CASSLIAGDEQYF. Looking up the rest from reference TRBV19 and TRBJ2-7 gives the full variable domain: DGGITQSPKYLFRKEGQNVTLSCEQNLNHDAMYWYRQDPGQGLRLIYYSQIVNDFQKGDIAEGYSVSREKKESFPLTVTSAQKNPTAFYLCASSLIAGDEQYFGPGTRLTVT.

This CDR3 reads CASSTGSGPSYGYTF. The DNA of the CDR3 is TGTGCCAGCAGCACCGGTTCGGGTCCCTCATATGGCTACACCTTC. The chain carries TRBV9 and TRBJ1-2, with unresolved D. V lost 4 bases to trimming and J lost 5 bases, with 18 bases between them. The length of the CDR3 is 15 residues. Germline CDR1 reads SGDLS; CDR2 reads YYNGEE.

This chain joins TRBV29-1 and TRBJ1-1; D is possibly TRBD1 (5 bases). The V end lost 6 bases, the J end lost 2 bases, and 7 bases lay between the germline ends. The germline V gene has CDR1 SQVTM and CDR2 ANQGSEA. This CDR3 spans 11 amino acids. The CDR3 spells CSVQGNTEAFF. Here the CDR3 DNA reads TGCAGCGTCCAGGGTAACACTGAAGCTTTCTTT.

The V and J genes are TRBV30 and TRBJ2-3; 10 positions agree with TRBD2. The CDR3 covers 14 residues. Germline values: CDR1 GTSNPN, CDR2 SVGIG (reference sequence). Unmatched junction bases numbered 2, after V lost 3 bases and J lost 2 bases. This CDR3 is CAWRLAGLTDTQYF. The CDR3 coding sequence is TGTGCCTGGAGACTAGCGGGGCTCACAGATACGCAGTATTTT.

The J gene is TRBJ1-2, the V gene TRBV4-1; 10 bases align to TRBD1. In germline, CDR1 is MGHRA, CDR2 YSYEKL. The J segment lost 7 bases and the V segment lost 0 bases, leaving 5 bases of the junction unmatched. The CDR3 runs to 15 residues. The CDR3 sequence is CASSQEATGGSGYTF. The CDR3 region has the DNA TGCGCCAGCAGCCAAGAAGCGACAGGGGGCTCTGGCTACACCTTC.

This clone has only a few counts. The chain links TRBV28 to TRBJ1-5, with no clear D. CDR3 length: 14 amino acids. CDR1 and CDR2 from the germline V gene are MDHEN and SYDVKM. The germline V and J ends were trimmed by 6 bases and 3 bases, with 12 bases remaining between them. The CDR3 sequence is CASRPAGINQPQHF. CDR3 DNA: TGTGCCAGCAGACCCGCGGGGATCAATCAGCCCCAGCATTTT.

This clone was counted a few times. The genes are TRBV29-1 and TRBJ2-1; D is possibly TRBD1 or TRBD2 (5 bases each). This CDR3 has 13 amino acids. CDR1 and CDR2 from the germline V gene are SQVTM and ANQGSEA. The CDR3 loop reads CSWSGIGDNEQFF. CDR3 nucleotides: TGCAGTTGGTCCGGGATAGGGGACAATGAGCAGTTCTTC.

Relative to its sample, this clone is large. This chain links TRBV30 with TRBJ1-1; D gene ambiguous. Germline V gene lookup returns CDR1 GTSNPN and CDR2 SVGIG (reference sequence). The CDR3 covers 13 residues. V lost 5 bases to trimming and J lost 2 bases, with 12 bases between them. CDR3 DNA: TGTGCCTGGTCCCTTAGCCCAAACACTGAAGCTTTCTTT. It is translated as CAWSLSPNTEAFF. The variable domain in full, with the rest retrieved from reference TRBV30 and TRBJ1-1, is SQTIHQWPATLVQPVGSPLSLECTVEGTSNPNLYWYRQAAGRGLQLLFYSVGIGQISSEVPQNLSASRPQDRQFILSSKKLLLSDSGFYLCAWSLSPNTEAFFGQGTRLTVV.

DNA of the CDR3: TGTGCCAGCAGCCGAGACAGGGGGAACACTGAAGCTTTCTTT. Residues: CASSRDRGNTEAFF. This rearrangement joins TRBV6-5 to TRBJ1-1, with 8 positions matching TRBD1. The CDR3 runs 14 residues. CDR1 MNHEY and CDR2 SVGAGI come from the germline V gene. V dropped 6 bases and J dropped 1; count of bases not matched to a gene: 4.

The rearrangement joins TRBV25-1 to TRBJ1-2, with TRBD1 identical over 7 bases. Germline loops: CDR1 MGHDK, CDR2 SYGVNS. V was clipped by 6 bases and J by 8 bases; unmatched bases: 6. The CDR3 has 12 residues. The chain's CDR3 is CASRKGAGGYTF. Here the CDR3 DNA reads TGTGCCAGCAGGAAGGGGGCGGGGGGCTACACCTTC.

This chain uses TRBV30 with TRBJ2-2; maybe TRBD1 (6 bases). The CDR3 contains 13 residues. The germline V gene has CDR1 GTSNPN and CDR2 SVGIG (reference sequence). V gave up 3 bases and J gave up 2 bases, with 7 bases separating them. In DNA, the CDR3 is TGTGCCTGGAGACAGGGTAACACCGGGGAGCTGTTTTTT. Protein sequence: CAWRQGNTGELFF.

The table lists this clone with a few counts. J is TRBJ1-2 and V is TRBV30; D ambiguous. CDR1 and CDR2 (germline): GTSNPN, SVGIG (reference sequence). The CDR3 is 12 amino acids. V gave up 0 bases and J gave up 13 bases, with 15 bases separating them. The CDR3: CAWSVPGPRCTF. The CDR3 DNA is TGTGCCTGGAGTGTACCCGGGCCCCGCTGCACCTTC.

The gene calls are TRBV5-6 and TRBJ2-5; D call uncertain. From germline, CDR1 is SGHDT and CDR2 YYEEEE. CDR3 length: 12 amino acids. Trimming shortened V by 1 base and J by 4 bases, and 5 bases separated the two germline ends. CDR3 region: CASSLWLETQYF. The CDR3, as DNA: TGTGCCAGCAGCTTGTGGTTAGAGACCCAGTACTTC.

J is TRBJ2-1 and V is TRBV1; TRBD2 is the table's D call, not checked against the DNA. TRBV1 has pseudogene status. The CDR3 has 18 amino acids. The CDR3 loop reads CTSSQDKGLAHPYNEQFF. The CDR3 DNA reads as TGCACCAGCAGCCAAGATAAGGGGCTAGCGCACCCCTACAATGAGCAGTTCTTC.

Only a few counts were recorded for this clone. The V call is TRBV6-5, the J call TRBJ1-2; no reliable D call. The CDR3 totals 13 residues. CDR1 is MNHEY, CDR2 SVGAGI, per germline. Trimming took off 6 bases at V and 6 bases at J, with 14 bases between the two ends. The CDR3 sequence is CASRLGPTNGYTF. In DNA form, the CDR3 reads TGTGCCAGCAGACTCGGCCCTACCAATGGCTACACCTTC.

The chain is built from TRBV30 and TRBJ2-2; no clear D gene. The CDR3 covers 12 residues. Germline V gene data show CDR1 as GTSNPN and CDR2 as SVGIG (reference sequence). Trimming removed 5 bases from V and 4 bases from J, with 8 bases in between. Here the CDR3 DNA reads TGTGCCTGGTCAGTACGCACCGGGGAGCTGTTTTTT. Translated: CAWSVRTGELFF. Full variable domain (rest looked up from reference TRBV30 and TRBJ2-2): SQTIHQWPATLVQPVGSPLSLECTVEGTSNPNLYWYRQAAGRGLQLLFYSVGIGQISSEVPQNLSASRPQDRQFILSSKKLLLSDSGFYLCAWSVRTGELFFGEGSRLTVL.

This clone turned up a few times. The chain is built from TRBV10-3 and TRBJ2-7; tentatively, D is TRBD1 (6 bases). Germline-derived CDR1 and CDR2 are ENHRY and SYGVKD. This CDR3 is built from 13 residues. V was cut by 5 bases and J by 7 bases, with 15 bases left in between. As DNA, the CDR3 is TGTGCCATCAGTTGGACGTACAGGGATGAGCAGTACTTC. It yields the protein CAISWTYRDEQYF.

The chain combines TRBV5-1 with TRBJ2-7; D gene ambiguous. This CDR3 region has 14 residues. The V gene's germline CDR1 is SGHRS and CDR2 YFSETQ. V lost 0 bases and J lost 4, with 11 bases in between. The DNA for the CDR3 is TGCGCCAGCAGCTTGGCCAGTGAGAGTTACGAGCAGTACTTC. Translating it yields CASSLASESYEQYF.